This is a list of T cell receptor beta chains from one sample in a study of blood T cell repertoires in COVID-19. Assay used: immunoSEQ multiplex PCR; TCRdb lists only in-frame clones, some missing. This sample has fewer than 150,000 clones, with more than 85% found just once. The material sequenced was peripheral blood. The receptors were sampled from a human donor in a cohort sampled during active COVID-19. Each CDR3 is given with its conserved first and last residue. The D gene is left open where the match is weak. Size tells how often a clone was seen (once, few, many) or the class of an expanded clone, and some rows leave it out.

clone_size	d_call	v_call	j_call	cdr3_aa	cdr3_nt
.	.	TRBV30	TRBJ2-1	CAWSNGQKGDEQFF	TGTGCCTGGAGCAACGGGCAAAAAGGGGATGAGCAGTTCTTC
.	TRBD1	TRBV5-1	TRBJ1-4	CASSRTGETNEKLFF	TGCGCCAGCAGCCGGACAGGGGAAACTAATGAAAAACTGTTTTTT
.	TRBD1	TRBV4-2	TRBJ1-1	CASGRTGNTEAFF	TGTGCCAGCGGCCGGACAGGGAACACTGAAGCTTTCTTT
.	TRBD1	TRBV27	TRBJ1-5	CASSSGQGLSLGPQHF	TGTGCCAGCAGTTCGGGACAGGGGTTATCTTTAGGGCCCCAGCATTTT
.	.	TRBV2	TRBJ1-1	CASSGAENEAFF	TGTGCCAGCAGTGGTGCAGAAAATGAAGCTTTCTTT
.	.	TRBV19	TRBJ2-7	CASSPTDSYISGNYEQYF	TGTGCCAGTAGTCCGACAGACAGTTATATAAGTGGGAACTACGAGCAGTACTTC
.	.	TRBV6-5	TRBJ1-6	CAIRGEYENSPLHF	TGTGCCATCCGAGGAGAGTATGAAAATTCACCCCTCCACTTT
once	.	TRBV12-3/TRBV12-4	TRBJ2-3	CASRGWDTQYF	TGTGCCAGCAGGGGCTGGGATACGCAGTATTTT
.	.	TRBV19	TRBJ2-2	CASCRANTGELFF	TGTGCCAGTTGCCGGGCGAACACCGGGGAGCTGTTTTTT
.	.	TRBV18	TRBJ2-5	CASSPETGNKETQYF	TGTGCCAGCTCACCCGAGACAGGAAACAAAGAGACCCAGTACTTC
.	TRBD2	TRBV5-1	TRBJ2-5	CASRLAGVGKTQYF	TGCGCCAGCAGACTAGCGGGGGTTGGAAAGACCCAGTACTTC
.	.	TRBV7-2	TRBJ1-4	CASSLGQGGEKLFF	TGTGCCAGCAGCTTAGGGCAGGGAGGTGAAAAACTGTTTTTT
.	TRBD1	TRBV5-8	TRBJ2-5	CASSKKDRAITQYF	TGTGCCAGCAGCAAGAAGGACAGGGCGATTACCCAGTACTTC
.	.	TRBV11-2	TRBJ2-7	CASSLEGAGEQYF	TGTGCCAGCAGCTTAGAGGGGGCGGGTGAGCAGTACTTC
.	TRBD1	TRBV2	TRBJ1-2	CASSDGGQGIGGYTF	TGTGCCAGCAGTGACGGGGGACAGGGGATTGGTGGCTACACCTTC
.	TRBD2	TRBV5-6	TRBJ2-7	CASSGPLAGGSYEQYF	TGTGCCAGCAGCGGCCCGCTAGCGGGAGGCTCCTACGAGCAGTACTTC
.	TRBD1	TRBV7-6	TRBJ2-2	CASSSTAGTGVRTGELFF	TGTGCCAGCAGCTCCACCGCCGGGACAGGTGTCCGGACCGGGGAGCTGTTTTTT
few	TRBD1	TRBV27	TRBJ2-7	CASKAGAGGEKQYF	TGTGCCAGCAAAGCTGGAGCAGGGGGAGAGAAGCAGTACTTC
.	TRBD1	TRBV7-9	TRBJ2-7	CASSWDSPYEQYF	TGTGCCAGCAGTTGGGACAGCCCTTACGAGCAGTACTTC
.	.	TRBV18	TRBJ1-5	CASSPQQGNNQPQHF	TGTGCCAGCTCACCCCAGCAGGGGAACAATCAGCCCCAGCATTTT
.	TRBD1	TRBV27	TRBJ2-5	CASKMRTGGVSQETQYF	TGTGCCAGCAAGATGAGGACAGGGGGAGTTTCCCAAGAGACCCAGTACTTC
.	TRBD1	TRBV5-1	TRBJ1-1	CASSLENRGRAFF	TGCGCCAGCAGCTTAGAAAACAGGGGACGCGCTTTCTTT
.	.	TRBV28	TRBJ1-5	CASSSTGTRAYQPQHF	TGTGCCAGCAGTTCCACCGGGACACGAGCCTATCAGCCCCAGCATTTT
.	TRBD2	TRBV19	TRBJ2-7	CASRVRGGTYEQYF	TGTGCCAGTAGGGTCCGGGGGGGCACCTACGAGCAGTACTTC
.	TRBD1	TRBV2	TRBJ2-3	CASGLGQGGSDTQYF	TGTGCCAGTGGCTTGGGACAGGGCGGATCAGATACGCAGTATTTT
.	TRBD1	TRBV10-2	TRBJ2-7	CASSTGTGGPYEQYF	TGCGCCAGCAGTACCGGGACAGGGGGGCCCTACGAGCAGTACTTC
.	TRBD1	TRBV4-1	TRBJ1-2	CASSQDLGTGFNYGYTF	TGCGCCAGCAGCCAAGATCTTGGGACAGGATTTAACTATGGCTACACCTTC
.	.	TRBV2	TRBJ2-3	CASTRGRADTQYF	TGTGCCAGCACGCGGGGTCGTGCAGATACGCAGTATTTT
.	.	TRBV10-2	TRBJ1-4	CASSGGYEKLFF	TGCGCCAGCAGCGGGGGGTATGAAAAACTGTTTTTT
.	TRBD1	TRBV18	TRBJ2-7	CASSSRTGGGNEQYF	TGTGCCAGCTCATCCCGGACAGGGGGCGGGAACGAGCAGTACTTC
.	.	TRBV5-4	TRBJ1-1	CASSLGSQGEAFF	TGTGCCAGCAGCTTGGGGTCACAGGGTGAAGCTTTCTTT
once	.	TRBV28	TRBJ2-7	CASRPTGGVSEQYF	TGTGCCAGCAGACCTACAGGGGGGGTGTCCGAGCAGTACTTC
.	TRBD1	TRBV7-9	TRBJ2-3	CASSLNVGQGTDTQYF	TGTGCCAGCAGCCTCAATGTAGGACAGGGGACAGATACGCAGTATTTT
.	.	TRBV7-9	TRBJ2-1	CASSSLGSSYNEQFF	TGTGCCAGCAGCTCCCTAGGAAGTTCCTACAATGAGCAGTTCTTC
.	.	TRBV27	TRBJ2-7	CASSLGSGEQYF	TGTGCCAGCAGTTTGGGTTCGGGGGAGCAGTACTTC
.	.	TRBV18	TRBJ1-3	CASSPSGRRNTIYF	TGTGCCAGCTCACCCAGCGGACGGCGAAACACCATATATTTT
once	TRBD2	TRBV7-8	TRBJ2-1	CASSKLAGATRNEQFF	TGTGCCAGCAGCAAACTAGCGGGGGCGACTAGGAATGAGCAGTTCTTC
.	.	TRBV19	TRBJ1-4	CASRPKGTNEKLFF	TGTGCCAGTAGACCGAAGGGGACTAATGAAAAACTGTTTTTT
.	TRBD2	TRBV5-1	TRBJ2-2	CASSPSGLAGLGTGELFF	TGCGCCAGCAGCCCCTCGGGACTAGCGGGACTCGGCACCGGGGAGCTGTTTTTT
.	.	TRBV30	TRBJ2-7	CAWSAGTSFYEQYF	TGTGCCTGGAGTGCCGGGACTTCCTTCTACGAGCAGTACTTC
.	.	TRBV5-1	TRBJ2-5	CASSLGPGKETQYF	TGCGCCAGCAGCTTGGGGCCAGGGAAAGAGACCCAGTACTTC
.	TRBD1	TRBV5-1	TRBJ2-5	CASSSWTGPRGETQYF	TGCGCCAGCAGCTCATGGACAGGTCCTAGGGGGGAGACCCAGTACTTC
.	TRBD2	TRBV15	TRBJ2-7	CATSRELASSYEQYF	TGTGCCACCAGCAGAGAACTAGCGTCTTCCTACGAGCAGTACTTC
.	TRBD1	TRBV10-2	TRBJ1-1	CASSGTGGEAFF	TGCGCCAGCAGTGGGACAGGTGGGGAAGCTTTCTTT
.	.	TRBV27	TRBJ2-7	CAILNNPGSYEQYF	TGTGCCATCCTAAACAACCCGGGGTCCTACGAGCAGTACTTC
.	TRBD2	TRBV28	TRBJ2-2	CASSLWGTSGRSAGELFF	TGTGCCAGCAGTTTATGGGGGACTAGCGGGAGATCTGCCGGGGAGCTGTTTTTT
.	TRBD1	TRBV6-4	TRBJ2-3	CASSQGTGTPDTQYF	TGTGCCAGCAGTCAAGGGACAGGGACCCCAGATACGCAGTATTTT
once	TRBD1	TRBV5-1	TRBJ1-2	CASSAEVEGASGYTF	TGCGCCAGCAGCGCGGAGGTCGAGGGGGCCTCTGGCTACACCTTC
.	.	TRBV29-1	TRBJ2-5	CSVSLSETQYF	TGCAGCGTCAGTCTTTCAGAGACCCAGTACTTC
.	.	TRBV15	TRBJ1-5	CATSRDGRGGNQPQHF	TGTGCCACCAGCAGAGATGGCAGGGGTGGCAATCAGCCCCAGCATTTT
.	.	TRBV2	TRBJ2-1	CASRGGSGYNEQFF	TGTGCCAGCAGAGGGGGTTCCGGCTACAATGAGCAGTTCTTC
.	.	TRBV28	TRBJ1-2	CASSLNPYYGYTF	TGTGCCAGCAGTTTAAATCCCTACTATGGCTACACCTTC